These 30 T cell receptor beta chains originate from one sample sequenced in a study of Ad26.COV2.S vaccination and SARS-CoV-2 variants. Some clones are missing from TCRdb's copy, which holds only in-frame ones; the method was immunoSEQ multiplex PCR. Of 150,000 to 200,000 clones listed, roughly 87% are singletons. Sequencing was performed on peripheral blood, taken after recovery from COVID-19. The receptors derive from a human donor who had recovered from COVID-19.

The chain combines TRBV27 with TRBJ2-7, with D tentatively TRBD1 (5 bases). Germline CDR1 reads MNHEY; CDR2 reads SMNVEV (reference sequence). The CDR3 totals 13 residues. V lost 3 bases and J 2 bases, leaving 8 bases between the germline ends. DNA of the CDR3: TGTGCCAGCAGTTTGACCAGGGCCTACGAGCAGTACTTC. Translating it yields CASSLTRAYEQYF.

The genes are TRBV7-6 and TRBJ2-2; unclear D gene. Trimming pared 0 bases from V and 2 bases from J, leaving 7 bases between. The CDR3 runs 15 residues. CDR1 SGHVS and CDR2 FNYEAQ come from the germline V gene. CDR3 DNA sequence: TGTGCCAGCAGCTTAGCGACGGTTAACACCGGGGAGCTGTTTTTT. This codes for CASSLATVNTGELFF.

This chain links TRBV9 with TRBJ2-1, with D perhaps TRBD1 or TRBD2 (5 bases each). CDR1 and CDR2 from the germline V gene are SGDLS and YYNGEE. CDR3 length equals 16 residues. The V gene lost 0 bases and the J gene lost 9 bases, with 19 bases spanning the gap. In DNA form, the CDR3 reads TGTGCCAGCAGCGTAGTCGGGGCCGACCTCTTCGGTGAGCAGTTCTTC. It translates to CASSVVGADLFGEQFF.

The chain links TRBV19 to TRBJ2-1, with D hard to call. CDR3 length equals 13 residues. Trimming cost V 9 bases and J 9 bases, with 18 bases left between them. Per the germline V gene, CDR1 is LNHDA and CDR2 is SQIVND (reference sequence). The CDR3 is CASEKNRYSEQFF. As DNA, the CDR3 is TGTGCCAGCGAGAAGAATAGGTATAGTGAGCAGTTCTTC.

The chain combines TRBV28 with TRBJ1-5; no clear D. The CDR3 contains 13 residues. Between the trimmed V and J ends, which lost 2 bases and 3 bases, there was a span of 5 bases. Germline V gives CDR1 MDHEN, CDR2 SYDVKM. For the CDR3, the DNA is TGTGCCAGCAGTTTAGTGACCAATCAGCCCCAGCATTTT. This codes for CASSLVTNQPQHF. Drawing the rest from reference TRBV28 and TRBJ1-5, the complete variable domain is DVKVTQSSRYLVKRTGEKVFLECVQDMDHENMFWYRQDPGLGLRLIYFSYDVKMKEKGDIPEGYSVSREKKERFSLILESASTNQTSMYLCASSLVTNQPQHFGDGTRLSIL.

The chain carries TRBV2 and TRBJ2-7, with D perhaps matching TRBD1 (7 bases). CDR1 is SNHLY, CDR2 FYNNEI, per germline. The CDR3 contains 13 residues. Trimming stripped 8 bases from V and 4 bases from J, with 15 bases between. The CDR3 nucleotides are TGTGCCAGCCTCGACAGGGCGGGGTACGAGCAGTACTTC. Translated, it gives CASLDRAGYEQYF.

The chain joins TRBV29-1 to TRBJ2-1; D is perhaps TRBD2 (7 bases). Germline CDR1 SQVTM, CDR2 ANQGSEA. CDR3 size: 15 residues. Trimming removed 3 bases at V and 4 bases at J, with 16 bases between. CDR3 residues: CSVDPLGGGYNEQFF. The CDR3 DNA is TGCAGCGTTGACCCGCTGGGAGGGGGGTACAATGAGCAGTTCTTC.

The chain carries TRBV13 and TRBJ1-2, with D possibly matching TRBD1 (6 bases). The CDR3 is 14 residues long. V lost 4 bases and J lost 4, with 13 bases in between. Germline V CDR1 and CDR2: PRHDT, FYEKMQ (reference sequence). CDR3 residues: CASSSRGVGYGYTF. The CDR3 nucleotides read TGTGCCAGCAGCTCCAGGGGAGTGGGCTATGGCTACACCTTC.

V and J are TRBV27 and TRBJ2-1; the D is unclear. Germline assignment: CDR1 MNHEY and CDR2 SMNVEV (reference sequence). This CDR3 is built from 11 residues. V was trimmed by 2 bases and J by 8 bases, leaving 4 bases between them. The CDR3 reads CASSLDHEQFF. CDR3 in DNA: TGTGCCAGCAGTTTAGACCATGAGCAGTTCTTC.

The CDR3 bases are TGTGCCAGCAGCTTGGTAGCTACGAAACCCTACGAGCAGTACTTC. Protein: CASSLVATKPYEQYF. The rearrangement links TRBV5-6 to TRBJ2-7; no firm D call. Trimming stripped 0 bases from V and 2 bases from J, with 12 bases between. In germline, CDR1 is SGHDT, CDR2 YYEEEE. The CDR3 spans 15 residues. The full variable domain, completed using reference TRBV5-6 and TRBJ2-7, is DAGVTQSPTHLIKTRGQQVTLRCSPKSGHDTVSWYQQALGQGPQFIFQYYEEEERQRGNFPDRFSGHQFPNYSSELNVNALLLGDSALYLCASSLVATKPYEQYFGPGTRLTVT.

This clone was observed a handful of times. This chain connects TRBV7-8 to TRBJ1-6; D unclear. The CDR3 extends over 13 amino acids. V was shortened by 1 base and J by 7 bases, with 5 bases between the two germline ends. CDR1 and CDR2 from the germline V gene are SGHVS and FQNEAQ. CDR3 in DNA: TGTGCCAGCAGCTTAGTCGGAAATTCACCCCTCCACTTT. It yields the protein CASSLVGNSPLHF.

J is TRBJ2-3 and V is TRBV18, with 7 bases aligning to TRBD2. Trimming removed 6 bases from V and 6 bases from J; junction bases left unmatched: 9. Germline CDR1 reads KGHSH; CDR2 reads LQKENI. The CDR3 is 14 residues long. Here the CDR3 DNA reads TGTGCCAGCTCTCCGACTAGCATAAAGGATACGCAGTATTTT. It translates to CASSPTSIKDTQYF. The whole variable domain, filled in from reference TRBV18 and TRBJ2-3, reads NAGVMQNPRHLVRRRGQEARLRCSPMKGHSHVYWYRQLPEEGLKFMVYLQKENIIDESGMPKERFSAEFPKEGPSILRIQQVVRGDSAAYFCASSPTSIKDTQYFGPGTRLTVL.

The CDR3 nucleotides are TGTGCCAGCAGCCCAGGGACTAGCGGGGGGGGAACCTACGAGCAGTACTTC. It specifies CASSPGTSGGGTYEQYF. This chain links TRBV3-1 (or the pseudogene TRBV3-2) with TRBJ2-7, with TRBD2 matching over 16 bases. V lost 4 bases to trimming and J lost 2 bases; unmatched junction nucleotides: 5. Per the germline V gene, CDR1 is LGHDT and CDR2 is YNNKEL (reference sequence). The CDR3 consists of 17 residues.

This clone has only one observation. The chain combines TRBV29-1 with TRBJ1-4; TRBD1 is a possible D gene (6 bases). V was clipped by 7 bases and J by 3 bases, with 18 bases between them. Looked up from germline, CDR1 is SQVTM and CDR2 is ANQGSEA. The CDR3 has 15 amino acids. The CDR3 bases are TGCAGCGCCAAGGGGGACGCGGGATCTAATGAAAAACTGTTTTTT. Its protein product is CSAKGDAGSNEKLFF.

This chain uses TRBV11-1 with TRBJ1-2, with TRBD1 as a possible D gene (6 bases). The germline gives CDR1 SGHAT, CDR2 FQDESV (reference sequence). The CDR3 has 13 amino acids. Trimming removed 0 bases from V and 6 bases from J, with 8 bases in between. CDR3 sequence reads: CASSLATGNGYTF. Written as DNA, the CDR3 is TGTGCCAGCAGCTTAGCCACAGGGAATGGCTACACCTTC.

The gene calls are TRBV19 and TRBJ2-2, with 13 bases matching TRBD2. Germline V CDR1 and CDR2: LNHDA, SQIVND (reference sequence). Trimming at V came to 7 bases and at J to 9 bases, leaving 8 bases not matched to a gene. The CDR3 contains 15 residues. The CDR3 region is CASKYPGTSGRELFF. For the CDR3, the DNA is TGTGCCAGTAAATACCCCGGGACTAGCGGGAGGGAGCTGTTTTTT.

Written as DNA, the CDR3 is TGCACCAGCAGCCCGCCGGGGGGCTACTATCGTGTGTCGGAAACTGAAGCTTTCTTT. This sequence encodes CTSSPPGGYYRVSETEAFF. The chain employs TRBV1 and TRBJ1-1. TRBV1 has pseudogene status. The CDR3 length is 19 residues.

This clone was seen a few times. The chain employs TRBV9 and TRBJ1-5; D gene ambiguous. Trimming took off 0 bases at V and 3 bases at J, with 7 bases between the two ends. CDR3 length equals 14 residues. Germline values: CDR1 SGDLS, CDR2 YYNGEE. The chain's CDR3 is CASSVDPYNQPQHF. The CDR3 DNA sequence: TGTGCCAGCAGCGTAGATCCGTACAATCAGCCCCAGCATTTT.

J is TRBJ2-7 and V is TRBV10-1; a possible D gene is TRBD1 (6 bases). Germline-derived CDR1 and CDR2 are WNHNN and SYGVQD (reference sequence). Trimming shortened V by 6 bases and J by 1 base, and 16 bases separated the two germline ends. The CDR3 extends over 15 amino acids. The CDR3 is CASSPTGTKSYEQYF. DNA of the CDR3: TGCGCCAGCAGCCCTACAGGGACGAAGTCCTACGAGCAGTACTTC.

The chain links TRBV6-5 to TRBJ2-3, with a possible D match to TRBD2 (6 bases). Trimming removed 2 bases at V and 0 bases at J, with 9 bases between. The CDR3 runs 15 residues. Germline V gene lookup returns CDR1 MNHEY and CDR2 SVGAGI. Here the CDR3 reads CASSYGGISTDTQYF. The CDR3 DNA reads TGTGCCAGCAGTTACGGCGGGATAAGCACAGATACGCAGTATTTT.

The V and J genes are TRBV11-2 and TRBJ1-5, with 7 bases aligning to TRBD1. The CDR3 totals 14 residues. J gave up 5 bases and V 3 bases, and 4 bases lay outside the gene matches. Per germline, CDR1 SGHAT and CDR2 FQNNGV. CDR3 sequence (DNA): TGTGCCAGCAGCTTTACAGGGGTGGATCAGCCCCAGCATTTT. Its translation is CASSFTGVDQPQHF.

This chain uses TRBV18 with TRBJ1-2; 9 nucleotides line up with TRBD1. CDR3 length: 14 residues. With V trimmed by 3 bases and J by 2 bases, 1 base remained unmatched. The germline V gene has CDR1 KGHSH and CDR2 LQKENI. Here the CDR3 reads CASSPGQGNYGYTF. The CDR3 DNA follows: TGTGCCAGCTCACCCGGACAGGGGAACTATGGCTACACCTTC.

The chain has TRBV28 and TRBJ2-7, with TRBD2 identical over 9 bases. After removal of 5 bases from V and 3 bases from J, the junction contained 8 bases not matched to a gene. This CDR3 region has 15 residues. Germline V CDR1 and CDR2: MDHEN, SYDVKM. For the CDR3, the DNA is TGTGCCAGCAGTCCAGGGGGGACTAGCAGCTACGAGCAGTACTTC. Translated, it gives CASSPGGTSSYEQYF.

The chain couples TRBV5-8 to TRBJ1-2; D possibly corresponds to TRBD1 (6 bases). This CDR3 has 15 residues. Germline V gene lookup returns CDR1 SGHTS and CDR2 YDEGEE. V lost 3 bases and J 6 bases, leaving 18 bases between the germline ends. The CDR3 is CASSSGDTPRNGYTF. The CDR3 DNA is TGTGCCAGCAGCTCGGGGGACACACCCCGAAATGGCTACACCTTC. Supplemented by reference TRBV5-8 and TRBJ1-2, the full variable domain reads EAGVTQSPTHLIKTRGQQATLRCSPISGHTSVYWYQQALGLGLQFLLWYDEGEERNRGNFPPRFSGRQFPNYSSELNVNALELEDSALYLCASSSGDTPRNGYTFGSGTRLTVV.

The V and J genes are TRBV7-3 and TRBJ1-1; 7 bases align to TRBD1. The CDR3 runs to 17 residues. CDR1 and CDR2 from the germline V gene are SGHTA and FQGTGA. V gave up 4 bases and J gave up 0 bases; unmatched junction bases: 11. The CDR3 spells CASSSNRDSAMNTEAFF. Written as DNA, the CDR3 is TGTGCCAGCAGCTCCAACCGGGACAGCGCCATGAACACTGAAGCTTTCTTT.

This chain connects TRBV5-6 to TRBJ2-7; D is tentatively TRBD1 or TRBD2 (5 bases each). Germline CDR1 is SGHDT and CDR2 is YYEEEE. V was cut by 4 bases and J by 0 bases, with 14 bases left in between. This CDR3 spans 15 amino acids. The CDR3 region is CASSPTGPSSYEQYF. In nucleotides, the CDR3 is TGTGCCAGCAGCCCGACGGGGCCAAGCTCCTACGAGCAGTACTTC.

This chain connects TRBV11-2 to TRBJ2-1; 14 bases align to TRBD2. Germline V lookup: CDR1 SGHAT, CDR2 FQNNGV. V was pared by 4 bases and J by 8 bases, with 4 bases of the junction left unmatched. The CDR3 is 15 amino acids. The CDR3 DNA is TGTGCCAGCAGCTGGGGACTAGCGGGGGCGTATGAGCAGTTCTTC. It codes for CASSWGLAGAYEQFF.

The table lists this clone with a count of one. The genes are TRBV19 and TRBJ2-1; TRBD2 agrees at 14 bases. J gave up 2 bases and V 5 bases, and 8 bases lay outside the gene matches. From germline, CDR1 is LNHDA and CDR2 SQIVND (reference sequence). This CDR3 comprises 18 residues. This chain's CDR3 is CASSPGTSGGRTYNEQFF. CDR3 bases: TGTGCCAGTAGTCCCGGGACTAGCGGGGGTCGAACCTACAATGAGCAGTTCTTC.

The chain is built from TRBV2 and TRBJ2-1; 7 bases are a match to TRBD1. There are 12 residues in the CDR3. Germline V gene lookup returns CDR1 SNHLY and CDR2 FYNNEI. The trim removed 6 bases at V and 14 bases at J, leaving 10 bases unmatched. CDR3 DNA sequence: TGTGCCAGCAGCTCTGGGACAGCGGAGGAGTTCTTC. Translated: CASSSGTAEEFF.

The chain couples TRBV6-5 to TRBJ1-3; 7 nucleotides line up with TRBD1. V lost 8 bases and J lost 3; bases outside the gene matches: 13. This CDR3 spans 16 amino acids. CDR1 is MNHEY and CDR2 is SVGAGI in the germline V gene. CDR3 loop: CASGFLGGRGGNTIYF. The CDR3 nucleotides read TGTGCCAGCGGTTTCTTAGGGGGCAGAGGTGGAAACACCATATATTTT.